Presented here are 26 T cell receptor beta chains from one specimen sequenced in a study of blood T cell repertoires in COVID-19. Assay used: immunoSEQ multiplex PCR; TCRdb lists only in-frame clones, some missing. The sample includes about 370,000 clones, 90% of them seen just once. The sample consisted of peripheral blood. These receptors were collected from a man younger than 35 with active or convalescent COVID-19.

V usage is TRBV7-2 and J usage is TRBJ2-3, with 8 bases aligning to TRBD1. This CDR3 region has 15 residues. V gave up 1 base and J gave up 5 bases; unmatched junction bases: 5. Germline V gene sequence: CDR1 SGHTA, CDR2 FQGNSA. CDR3 sequence reads: CASSLGPGQVDTQYF. As DNA, the CDR3 is TGTGCCAGCAGCTTAGGTCCGGGACAGGTAGATACGCAGTATTTT. Complete variable domain (other parts from reference TRBV7-2 and TRBJ2-3): GAGVSQSPSNKVTEKGKDVELRCDPISGHTALYWYRQSLGQGLEFLIYFQGNSAPDKSGLPSDRFSAERTGGSVSTLTIQRTQQEDSAVYLCASSLGPGQVDTQYFGPGTRLTVL.

The rearrangement links TRBV28 to TRBJ1-4; D is unclear. Trimming shortened V by 5 bases and J by 2 bases, and 15 bases separated the two germline ends. The CDR3 has 16 residues. Germline V gene sequence: CDR1 MDHEN, CDR2 SYDVKM. CDR3 residues: CASSALGSQTNEKLFF. CDR3 DNA: TGTGCCAGCAGTGCCCTAGGAAGTCAGACTAATGAAAAACTGTTTTTT.

J is TRBJ1-1 and V is TRBV2, with 9 bases matching TRBD1. With 4 bases clipped from V and 1 base from J, the junction kept 4 bases outside the gene matches. There are 15 residues in the CDR3. CDR1 and CDR2 from the germline V gene are SNHLY and FYNNEI. In DNA form, the CDR3 reads TGTGCCAGCAGTGCCGAACAGGGGGCGAACACTGAAGCTTTCTTT. Encoded protein: CASSAEQGANTEAFF.

This rearrangement joins TRBV15 to TRBJ1-1; no firm D call. This CDR3 region has 13 residues. Trimming took 0 bases from V and 0 from J, leaving 2 bases between them. Germline CDR1 LNHNV, CDR2 YYDKDF (reference sequence). CDR3 residues: CATSRDMNTEAFF. The CDR3 bases are TGTGCCACCAGCAGAGATATGAACACTGAAGCTTTCTTT.

The chain is built from TRBV5-8 and TRBJ1-3; D is unresolved. V dropped 2 bases and J dropped 4 bases, with 4 bases sitting between them. There are 12 residues in the CDR3. CDR1 is SGHTS, CDR2 YDEGEE, per germline. CDR3 nucleotides: TGTGCCAGCAGCTTTTCGGGAAACACCATATATTTT. Translated: CASSFSGNTIYF. Together with reference TRBV5-8 and TRBJ1-3, the CDR3 gives the full variable domain: EAGVTQSPTHLIKTRGQQATLRCSPISGHTSVYWYQQALGLGLQFLLWYDEGEERNRGNFPPRFSGRQFPNYSSELNVNALELEDSALYLCASSFSGNTIYFGEGSWLTVV.

This clone was seen a handful of times. The junction does not match germline at one end; this may be a read error. This chain uses TRBV6-2 or TRBV6-3 with TRBJ2-6, with a weak D call TRBD1 (6 bases). This CDR3 is built from 19 residues. From germline, CDR1 is MNHEY and CDR2 SVGEGT. The CDR3 nucleotides read TGTGCCAGCAGTTATATCATCGGGCAGGGGTTGTCTGGGGCCAACGTGCTGACTTTC. Amino acid sequence: CASSYIIGQGLSGANVLTF.

The V call is TRBV7-6, the J call TRBJ1-5; possible D gene TRBD1, 5 bases. CDR1 SGHVS and CDR2 FNYEAQ come from the germline V gene. Trimming shortened V by 2 bases and J by 4 bases, and 15 bases separated the two germline ends. The CDR3 spans 16 residues. In DNA form, the CDR3 reads TGTGCCAGCAGCTTATTCGAGACAGAGGTAAATCAGCCCCAGCATTTT. It codes for CASSLFETEVNQPQHF.

The V gene is TRBV9, the J gene TRBJ2-1, with 9 bases fitting TRBD2. This CDR3 spans 17 amino acids. V lost 3 bases and J lost 6; bases outside the gene matches: 13. The germline V gene encodes CDR1 SGDLS and CDR2 YYNGEE. The CDR3 region is CASSALPGAGGPNEQFF. CDR3 in DNA: TGTGCCAGCAGCGCCCTCCCGGGGGCGGGAGGGCCCAATGAGCAGTTCTTC.

Turning to this clone: Within the sample, other DNA sequences also encode this same CDR3. This chain joins TRBV7-9 and TRBJ1-5; D remains unclear. The germline V gene encodes CDR1 SEHNR and CDR2 FQNEAQ (reference sequence). The CDR3 has 13 amino acids. V dropped 2 bases and J dropped 7 bases, with 9 bases sitting between them. The CDR3 here is CASSLTGGQPQHF. The CDR3 DNA reads TGTGCCAGCAGCTTAACCGGAGGACAGCCCCAGCATTTT.

This clone showed up just a few times. The chain links TRBV9 to TRBJ1-2; 8 nucleotides agree with TRBD1. The germline V gene has CDR1 SGDLS and CDR2 YYNGEE. CDR3 length equals 14 residues. The trim removed 3 bases at V and 8 bases at J, leaving 9 bases unmatched. The CDR3, as DNA: TGTGCCAGCAGCGCGGGACAGGTTACAAGAGGCTACACCTTC. This codes for CASSAGQVTRGYTF.

This clone is a singleton in its sample. The V and J genes are TRBV5-1 and TRBJ2-2; D is uncertain. From germline, CDR1 is SGHRS and CDR2 YFSETQ. The CDR3 is made up of 15 amino acids. Trimming cost V 0 bases and J 6 bases, with 12 bases left between them. The CDR3 DNA reads TGCGCCAGCAGCTTGGTAGGCGGTACGGCCGGGGAGCTGTTTTTT. The encoded protein is CASSLVGGTAGELFF.

This clone was seen only a few times. The chain uses TRBV7-9 and TRBJ1-5, with D unclear. Germline V gives CDR1 SEHNR, CDR2 FQNEAQ (reference sequence). CDR3 size: 15 residues. The V and J ends lost 1 base and 5 bases respectively, with 12 bases between them. The CDR3 reads CASSLGMTGYQPQHF. The CDR3 nucleotides are TGTGCCAGCAGCTTAGGGATGACGGGGTATCAGCCCCAGCATTTT.

The rearrangement joins TRBV6-2 or TRBV6-3 to TRBJ2-7; 8 nucleotides match TRBD2. The CDR3 consists of 15 residues. Looked up from germline, CDR1 is MNHEY and CDR2 is SVGEGT. With V trimmed by 0 bases and J by 0 bases, 1 base remained unmatched. This CDR3 reads CASSYSAGGSYEQYF. The CDR3 DNA sequence: TGTGCCAGCAGTTACTCGGCGGGGGGCTCCTACGAGCAGTACTTC.

The rearrangement joins TRBV9 to TRBJ1-3; perhaps TRBD1 as D (6 bases). The V and J ends lost 3 bases and 4 bases respectively, with 14 bases between them. The germline gives CDR1 SGDLS, CDR2 YYNGEE. The CDR3 sequence is 15 residues long. The CDR3, as DNA: TGTGCCAGCAGCGGCCACCCAGGGGCAGGAAACACCATATATTTT. Translated, it gives CASSGHPGAGNTIYF.

The rearrangement links TRBV4-1 to TRBJ2-1; tentatively, D is TRBD1 (6 bases). In germline, CDR1 is MGHRA, CDR2 YSYEKL. The CDR3 has 16 residues. The V end was cut by 6 bases, the J end by 1 base, with 16 bases between. The CDR3 DNA is TGCGCCAGCAGGCCCCTACAGGGAAAATCCTACAATGAGCAGTTCTTC. Amino acid sequence: CASRPLQGKSYNEQFF.

This clone was seen once. V gene TRBV7-9 combines with J gene TRBJ1-5; no clear D gene. Trimming left V 1 base short and J 3 bases short, with 16 bases between. Germline loops: CDR1 SEHNR, CDR2 FQNEAQ (reference sequence). This CDR3 spans 17 amino acids. CDR3 protein: CASSLGHSAVLNQPQHF. CDR3 nucleotide sequence: TGTGCCAGCAGCTTAGGTCATTCTGCGGTACTCAATCAGCCCCAGCATTTT.

The rearrangement uses TRBV19 and TRBJ1-5, with 8 bases matching TRBD1. This CDR3 region has 15 residues. Germline values: CDR1 LNHDA, CDR2 SQIVND (reference sequence). J was trimmed by 3 bases and V by 3 bases; bases with no gene match: 4. Here the CDR3 reads CASSIGTGNNQPQHF. CDR3 DNA: TGTGCCAGTAGTATCGGGACAGGTAACAATCAGCCCCAGCATTTT.

The chain combines TRBV10-3 with TRBJ1-3; the D gene is possibly TRBD1 (5 bases). Trimming removed 6 bases from V and 1 base from J, with 10 bases in between. Germline V gene lookup returns CDR1 ENHRY and CDR2 SYGVKD. CDR3 size: 14 residues. The CDR3 protein is CAISDQGSGNTIYF. CDR3 coding DNA: TGTGCCATCAGCGACCAGGGATCTGGAAACACCATATATTTT.

The V call is TRBV28, the J call TRBJ2-6; TRBD1 is a possible D gene (5 bases). The CDR3 sequence is 14 residues long. V was trimmed by 5 bases and J by 3 bases, leaving 8 bases between them. Germline V gene lookup returns CDR1 MDHEN and CDR2 SYDVKM. The CDR3 spells CASSPQGGANVLTF. For the CDR3, the DNA is TGTGCCAGCAGTCCGCAGGGTGGGGCCAACGTCCTGACTTTC. Full variable domain (remainder filled in from reference TRBV28 and TRBJ2-6): DVKVTQSSRYLVKRTGEKVFLECVQDMDHENMFWYRQDPGLGLRLIYFSYDVKMKEKGDIPEGYSVSREKKERFSLILESASTNQTSMYLCASSPQGGANVLTFGAGSRLTVL.

The chain recombines TRBV30 with TRBJ2-1; tentative D call: TRBD2 (5 bases). V lost 4 bases and J lost 4, with 11 bases in between. There are 13 residues in the CDR3. In germline, CDR1 is GTSNPN, CDR2 SVGIG (reference sequence). The CDR3 loop reads CAWIRWEYNEQFF. The CDR3 nucleotides read TGTGCCTGGATCCGGTGGGAGTACAATGAGCAGTTCTTC. The variable domain in full, completed from reference TRBV30 and TRBJ2-1, reads SQTIHQWPATLVQPVGSPLSLECTVEGTSNPNLYWYRQAAGRGLQLLFYSVGIGQISSEVPQNLSASRPQDRQFILSSKKLLLSDSGFYLCAWIRWEYNEQFFGPGTRLTVL.

The J gene is TRBJ1-1, the V gene TRBV29-1; possible D gene TRBD1, 5 bases. CDR1 SQVTM and CDR2 ANQGSEA come from the germline V gene. The length of the CDR3 is 11 residues. Trimming stripped 7 bases from V and 4 bases from J, with 10 bases between. CDR3 bases: TGCAGCGCTACCCAGGGCACTGAAGCTTTCTTT. It translates to CSATQGTEAFF.

About this clone: This sample also contains other DNA sequences that code for the same CDR3. The chain has TRBV11-2 and TRBJ1-4; D ambiguous. V shed 2 bases and J shed 0 bases, with 10 bases lying between them. Germline CDR1 and CDR2: SGHAT and FQNNGV. This CDR3 is 16 amino acids long. The CDR3 sequence is CASSLFGGTTNEKLFF. The CDR3 region has the DNA TGTGCCAGCAGCTTATTTGGCGGAACAACTAATGAAAAACTGTTTTTT. The entire variable domain, with the rest obtained from reference TRBV11-2 and TRBJ1-4, is as follows: EAGVAQSPRYKIIEKRQSVAFWCNPISGHATLYWYQQILGQGPKLLIQFQNNGVVDDSQLPKDRFSAERLKGVDSTLKIQPAKLEDSAVYLCASSLFGGTTNEKLFFGSGTQLSVL.

The rearrangement joins TRBV19 to TRBJ1-2; TRBD1 agrees at 7 bases. Per the germline V gene, CDR1 is LNHDA and CDR2 is SQIVND (reference sequence). This CDR3 contains 14 residues. The V segment lost 3 bases and the J segment 4 bases; nucleotides outside the gene matches: 5. CDR3 sequence reads: CASSILAGGYGYTF. In nucleotides, the CDR3 is TGTGCCAGTAGTATTCTGGCAGGGGGCTATGGCTACACCTTC.

This rearrangement joins TRBV27 to TRBJ1-1; D is undetermined. This CDR3 is 15 amino acids long. V was clipped by 3 bases and J by 1 base, with 12 bases between them. Germline V gene data show CDR1 as MNHEY and CDR2 as SMNVEV (reference sequence). The CDR3, as DNA: TGTGCCAGCAGTTTTCACGGAGTCAAGAACACTGAAGCTTTCTTT. It is translated as CASSFHGVKNTEAFF.

About this clone itself: Other nucleotide sequences in the sample specify the same CDR3. The V gene is TRBV19, the J gene TRBJ1-5; D unresolved. Germline V gives CDR1 LNHDA, CDR2 SQIVND (reference sequence). V lost 3 bases and J 2 bases, leaving 8 bases between the germline ends. This CDR3 is 14 amino acids long. The CDR3 sequence: CASSIRTGNQPQHF. CDR3 sequence (DNA): TGTGCCAGTAGTATTCGGACTGGCAATCAGCCCCAGCATTTT.

The gene calls are TRBV19 and TRBJ2-1, with TRBD1 matching 7 bases. Unmatched junction bases numbered 9, after V lost 6 bases and J lost 4 bases. CDR1 and CDR2 from the germline V gene are LNHDA and SQIVND (reference sequence). This CDR3 is 15 amino acids long. The CDR3 DNA reads TGTGCCAGTAGCAGCCGCAGGGGGTTATACAATGAGCAGTTCTTC. It is translated as CASSSRRGLYNEQFF.